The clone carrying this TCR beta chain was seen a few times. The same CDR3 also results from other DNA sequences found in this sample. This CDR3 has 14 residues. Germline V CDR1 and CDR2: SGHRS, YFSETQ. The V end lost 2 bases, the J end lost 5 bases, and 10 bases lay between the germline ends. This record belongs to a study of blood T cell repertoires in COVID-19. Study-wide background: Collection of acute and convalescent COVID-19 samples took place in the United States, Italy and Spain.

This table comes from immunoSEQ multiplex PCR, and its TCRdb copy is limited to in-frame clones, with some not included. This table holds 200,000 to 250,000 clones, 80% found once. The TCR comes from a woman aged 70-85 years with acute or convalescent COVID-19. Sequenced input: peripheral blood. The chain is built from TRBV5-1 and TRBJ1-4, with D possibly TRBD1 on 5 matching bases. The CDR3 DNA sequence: TGCGCCAGCAGCTTAGGGCGGGGGAATGAAAAACTGTTTTTT. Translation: CASSLGRGNEKLFF.